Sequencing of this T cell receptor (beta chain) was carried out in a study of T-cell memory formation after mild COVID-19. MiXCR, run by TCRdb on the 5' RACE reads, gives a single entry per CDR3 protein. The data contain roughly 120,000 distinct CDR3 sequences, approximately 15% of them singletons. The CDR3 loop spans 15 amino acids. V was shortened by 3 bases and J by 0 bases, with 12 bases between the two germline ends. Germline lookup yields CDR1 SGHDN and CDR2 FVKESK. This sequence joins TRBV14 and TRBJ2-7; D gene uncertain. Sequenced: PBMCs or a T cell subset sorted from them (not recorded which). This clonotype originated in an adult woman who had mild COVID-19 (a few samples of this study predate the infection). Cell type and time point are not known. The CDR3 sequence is CASSQTWAGSYEQYF. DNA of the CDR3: TGTGCCAGCAGCCAGACCTGGGCAGGCTCCTACGAGCAGTACTTC.